A selection of T cell receptor beta chains follows, all from one sample in a study of OX40 agonist ivuxolimab in advanced cancers. The method was immunoSEQ multiplex PCR; TCRdb's version includes in-frame clones alone and lacks a portion of them. Of several thousand clones in the sample, roughly 63% were seen once. This material consisted of CD4+ or CD8+ T cells sorted from blood, taken in a trial of the OX40 agonist ivuxolimab. These receptors were collected from an adult with an advanced solid tumor such as melanoma, head and neck, liver or kidney cancer. Both conserved end residues are part of each CDR3. D genes are given only for firm matches. The size of a clone is reported for some rows only, either as once, few or many, or as a class for expanded clones.

-	TRBV5-6	TRBJ1-6	-	CASSLSVAESPLHF	TGTGCCAGCAGCTTGTCGGTTGCCGAATCACCCCTCCACTTT
-	TRBV11-2	TRBJ2-7	-	CASSQTAYEQYF	TGTGCCAGCAGCCAAACAGCCTACGAGCAGTACTTC
-	TRBV19	TRBJ2-1	TRBD1	CASERGQGNYNEQFF	TGTGCCAGCGAGCGAGGACAGGGTAACTACAATGAGCAGTTCTTC
few	TRBV28	TRBJ2-7	TRBD1	CASSSRQGVYPYEQYF	TGTGCCAGCAGTTCCCGACAGGGGGTCTATCCCTACGAGCAGTACTTC
-	TRBV25-1	TRBJ2-1	TRBD2	CASSEFSGGEQFF	TGTGCCAGCAGTGAATTTAGCGGGGGTGAGCAGTTCTTC
-	TRBV2	TRBJ1-1	-	CASSDLSLGSFTEAFF	TGTGCCAGCAGTGACCTCTCCTTAGGGTCATTTACTGAAGCTTTCTTT
-	TRBV18	TRBJ2-5	TRBD1	CASSPPITWTGISYQETQYF	TGTGCCAGCTCGCCTCCGATCACCTGGACAGGGATATCTTACCAAGAGACCCAGTACTTC
-	TRBV28	TRBJ2-4	-	CASSSPDRLAKNIQYF	TGTGCCAGCAGTTCACCCGACAGGCTAGCCAAAAACATTCAGTACTTC
-	TRBV28	TRBJ1-5	TRBD1	CANSQGKQGARQPQHF	TGTGCCAACTCCCAGGGTAAACAGGGGGCAAGGCAGCCCCAGCATTTT
few	TRBV6-6	TRBJ1-5	-	CASSGVSSNQPQHF	TGTGCCAGCAGCGGTGTCAGTAGCAATCAGCCCCAGCATTTT
few	TRBV6-5	TRBJ2-7	-	CASSYSRDILYEQYF	TGTGCCAGCAGTTACTCTAGGGACATACTCTACGAGCAGTACTTC
-	TRBV7-3	TRBJ2-1	-	CASSLMGGPEQFF	TGTGCCAGCAGCTTAATGGGGGGCCCTGAGCAGTTCTTC
large	TRBV19	TRBJ2-1	TRBD2	CASRAGLAGGPTRQFF	TGTGCCAGTAGGGCGGGACTAGCGGGGGGGCCTACGCGGCAGTTCTTC
medium-sized	TRBV4-1	TRBJ2-2	-	CASSHPGPPPGELFF	TGCGCCAGCAGCCATCCAGGACCTCCTCCCGGGGAGCTGTTTTTT
-	TRBV7-9	TRBJ1-2	-	CASSQTLRQVDGYTF	TGTGCCAGCAGCCAAACCCTAAGACAGGTAGATGGCTACACCTTC
medium-sized	TRBV9	TRBJ1-1	TRBD1	CASSLGAMDRTEAFF	TGTGCCAGCAGCCTTGGCGCCATGGACAGGACTGAAGCTTTCTTT
-	TRBV7-6	TRBJ2-1	-	CASSLLVNFNNEQFF	TGTGCCAGCAGCTTATTGGTCAACTTCAACAATGAGCAGTTCTTC
medium-sized	TRBV28	TRBJ1-5	-	CASSFYLWGGYQPQHF	TGTGCCAGCAGTTTCTATCTGTGGGGAGGCTATCAGCCCCAGCATTTT
-	TRBV7-6	TRBJ2-3	-	CASSASGTDTQYF	TGTGCCAGCAGCGCTTCAGGTACAGATACGCAGTATTTT
-	TRBV9	TRBJ2-7	TRBD1	CASSPSGDSYYEQYF	TGTGCCAGCAGCCCATCCGGGGACAGCTACTACGAGCAGTACTTC
-	TRBV19	TRBJ2-1	TRBD2	CASSISSGDYNEQFF	TGTGCCAGTAGTATCTCTAGCGGGGACTACAATGAGCAGTTCTTC
medium-sized	TRBV19	TRBJ2-1	-	CASRRPSGEQFF	TGTGCCAGTAGGCGCCCGTCTGGTGAGCAGTTCTTC
-	TRBV27	TRBJ2-5	TRBD1	CASAPPPRDSLGTQYF	TGTGCCAGCGCTCCCCCCCCCAGGGACAGCCTTGGGACCCAGTACTTC
once	TRBV25-1	TRBJ1-1	-	CASRQGGYPEAFF	TGTGCCAGCAGACAGGGCGGATATCCTGAAGCTTTCTTT
-	TRBV19	TRBJ2-5	TRBD2	CASSLGLAGGETQYF	TGTGCCAGTAGTTTGGGACTAGCGGGAGGAGAGACCCAGTACTTC
once	TRBV27	TRBJ2-2	-	CASNWAINTGELFF	TGTGCCAGCAATTGGGCTATTAACACCGGGGAGCTGTTTTTT
-	TRBV27	TRBJ2-7	-	CASSLGHEQYF	TGTGCCAGCAGTTTGGGCCACGAGCAGTACTTC
-	TRBV11-3	TRBJ2-7	TRBD1	CASSHRDRPYEQYF	TGTGCCAGCAGCCACCGGGACAGACCCTACGAGCAGTACTTC
-	TRBV27	TRBJ1-2	TRBD1	CASSWDRVNYGYTF	TGTGCCAGCAGTTGGGACAGGGTGAACTATGGCTACACCTTC
-	TRBV19	TRBJ1-5	-	CASSLINQPQHF	TGTGCCAGTAGCCTGATTAATCAGCCCCAGCATTTT
-	TRBV29-1	TRBJ2-7	-	CSVEGKSPYEQYF	TGCAGCGTTGAAGGAAAGAGTCCCTACGAGCAGTACTTC
-	TRBV5-6	TRBJ2-4	TRBD2	CASTGGENIQYF	TGTGCCAGCACTGGGGGGGAAAACATTCAGTACTTC
-	TRBV28	TRBJ1-1	-	CASTPSSVNTEAFF	TGTGCCAGCACCCCTTCTTCGGTGAACACTGAAGCTTTCTTT
-	TRBV19	TRBJ1-1	-	CAYYGGSQNTEAFF	TGTGCATACTACGGGGGGAGTCAGAACACTGAAGCTTTCTTT
-	TRBV6-6	TRBJ2-3	TRBD2	CASSPWGAGFTDTQYF	TGTGCCAGCAGTCCTTGGGGAGCGGGATTCACAGATACGCAGTATTTT
few	TRBV4-3	TRBJ1-6	-	CASSQEEEPTYNSPLHF	TGCGCCAGCAGCCAAGAAGAGGAGCCAACCTATAATTCACCCCTCCACTTT
-	TRBV6-4	TRBJ1-5	-	CASSEGSNQPQHF	TGTGCCAGCAGTGAAGGGAGCAATCAGCCCCAGCATTTT
-	TRBV7-2	TRBJ2-7	-	CASSPILSYSGSYEQYF	TGTGCCAGCAGCCCGATCTTAAGTTACTCGGGGTCCTACGAGCAGTACTTC
few	TRBV18	TRBJ2-7	-	CASSPPDQPYEQYF	TGTGCCAGCTCACCACCTGACCAGCCTTACGAGCAGTACTTC
-	TRBV4-3	TRBJ1-1	TRBD1	CASSQGDRGMNTEAFF	TGCGCCAGCAGCCAAGGTGACAGGGGGATGAACACTGAAGCTTTCTTT
-	TRBV7-8	TRBJ2-1	-	CASSPDFPYNEQFF	TGTGCCAGCTCTCCGGACTTTCCATACAATGAGCAGTTCTTC
-	TRBV6-6	TRBJ2-1	-	CASSYGEYNEQFF	TGTGCCAGCAGTTACGGGGAGTACAATGAGCAGTTCTTC
-	TRBV29-1	TRBJ2-1	-	CSVEERDYEQFF	TGCAGCGTTGAGGAAAGGGACTATGAGCAGTTCTTC
once	TRBV2	TRBJ2-3	TRBD1	CASSWDRSTDTQYF	TGTGCCAGCAGTTGGGACAGGAGCACAGATACGCAGTATTTT
-	TRBV27	TRBJ2-7	-	CASRWGGEQYF	TGTGCCAGCAGGTGGGGAGGCGAGCAGTACTTC
-	TRBV28	TRBJ2-5	TRBD1	CASSSPDRVAGAQYF	TGTGCCAGCAGTTCGCCCGACAGGGTAGCAGGGGCGCAGTACTTC